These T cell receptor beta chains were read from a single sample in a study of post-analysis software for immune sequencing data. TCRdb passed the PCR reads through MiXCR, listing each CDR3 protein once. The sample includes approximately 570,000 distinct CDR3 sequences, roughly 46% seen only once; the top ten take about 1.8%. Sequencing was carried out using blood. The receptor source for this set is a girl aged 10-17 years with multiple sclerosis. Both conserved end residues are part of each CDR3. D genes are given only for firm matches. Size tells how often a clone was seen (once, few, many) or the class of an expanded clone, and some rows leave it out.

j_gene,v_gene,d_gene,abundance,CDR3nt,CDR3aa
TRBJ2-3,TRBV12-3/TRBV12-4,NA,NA,TGTGCCAGCAGTTTAGCGAGTCGGGGTGTCAGAGCGCAGTATTTT,CASSLASRGVRAQYF
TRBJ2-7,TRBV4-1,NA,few,TGCGCCAGCAGCCAAGATCAGGCGGGACTGTACGAGCAGTACTTC,CASSQDQAGLYEQYF
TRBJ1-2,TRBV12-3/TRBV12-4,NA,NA,TGTGCCAGCAGATCCGGACAGTCCTATGGCTACACCTTC,CASRSGQSYGYTF
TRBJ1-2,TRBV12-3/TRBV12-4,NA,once,TGTGCCAGCAGTTTAAAGGGCGCGGATGGCTACACCTTC,CASSLKGADGYTF
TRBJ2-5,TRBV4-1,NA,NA,TGCGCCAGCAGCCGGACAGGGAGGGGAGAGACCCAGTACTTC,CASSRTGRGETQYF
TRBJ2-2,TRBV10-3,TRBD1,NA,TGTGCCATCGGTGGGACAGGGGGCCCCGGGGAGCTGTTTTTT,CAIGGTGGPGELFF
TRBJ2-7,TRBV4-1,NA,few,TGCGCCAGCAGCCCTTTGGGCAGATCCTACGAGCAGTACTTC,CASSPLGRSYEQYF
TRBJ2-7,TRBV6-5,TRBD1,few,TGTGCCAGCAGCCGAGGACAGGCCCAATCCTACGAGCAGTACTTC,CASSRGQAQSYEQYF
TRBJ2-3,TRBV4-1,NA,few,TGCGCCAGCAGGGGAACTTACACAGATACGCAGTATTTT,CASRGTYTDTQYF
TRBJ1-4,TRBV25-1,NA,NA,TGTGCCAGCTCGGAGACTTCTGCAACTAATGAAAAACTGTTTTTT,CASSETSATNEKLFF
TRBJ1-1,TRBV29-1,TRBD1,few,TGCAGCGGGGGACAGTATAGCACTGAAGCTTTCTTT,CSGGQYSTEAFF
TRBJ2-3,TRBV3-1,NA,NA,TGTGCCAGCAGCCAAGATCTGGAGGGTCCGCAGTATTTT,CASSQDLEGPQYF
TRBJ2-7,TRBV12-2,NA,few,TGTGCAAGTCGCTTAGGTAACAGGGAATACGAGCAGTACTTC,CASRLGNREYEQYF
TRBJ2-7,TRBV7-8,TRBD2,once,TGTGCCAGCAGCTCGACTAGCGGGAGGGCCGGTAACGAGCAGTACTTC,CASSSTSGRAGNEQYF
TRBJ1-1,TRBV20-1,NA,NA,TGCAGTGCTAGAGATCGGGGATGGGGAGCTTTCTTT,CSARDRGWGAFF
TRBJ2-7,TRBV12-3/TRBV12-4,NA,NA,TGTGCCAGCAGTCAAGGGGTAGCCGAGCAGTACTTC,CASSQGVAEQYF
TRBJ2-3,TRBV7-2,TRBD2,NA,TGTGCCAGCAGCTTAGATTTAGCGGGGGGGCTTAGAGATACGCAGTATTTT,CASSLDLAGGLRDTQYF
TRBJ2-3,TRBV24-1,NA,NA,TGTGCCACTGGGCTCTATAGCACAGATACGCAGTATTTT,CATGLYSTDTQYF
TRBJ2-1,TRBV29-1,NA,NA,TGCAGCGCCCACAGAGGGGGGGGAAATGAGCAGTTCTTC,CSAHRGGGNEQFF
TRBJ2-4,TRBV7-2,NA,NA,TGTGCCAGCAGCTCGTTGCCCCGGGTCCAGGGTCTTGGCAAAAACATTCAGTACTTC,CASSSLPRVQGLGKNIQYF
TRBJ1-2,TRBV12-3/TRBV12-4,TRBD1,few,TGTGCCACGGGACAGACTGACAACTATGGCTACACCTTC,CATGQTDNYGYTF
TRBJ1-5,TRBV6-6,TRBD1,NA,TGTGCCAGCAGTTACCAACAGGGGTCCAATCAGCCCCAGCATTTT,CASSYQQGSNQPQHF
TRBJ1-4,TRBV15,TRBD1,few,TGTGCCACCAGCATCTGGGACAGAACAACTAATGAAAAACTGTTTTTT,CATSIWDRTTNEKLFF
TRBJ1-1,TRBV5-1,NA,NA,TGCGCCAGCAGCTCGGTCGGCCTCTGGACTGAAGCTTTCTTT,CASSSVGLWTEAFF
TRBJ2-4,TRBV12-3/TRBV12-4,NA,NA,TGTGCCAGCATCAAGGGGGGCACCCAGTACTTC,CASIKGGTQYF
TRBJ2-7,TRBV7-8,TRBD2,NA,TGTGCCAGCAGCTTCAGACTAGCGGGAGTCGGCGAGCAGTACTTC,CASSFRLAGVGEQYF
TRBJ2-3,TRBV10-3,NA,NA,TGTGCCATCAGTGACCTAGCGAGCCCCGGGGCGCAGTATTTT,CAISDLASPGAQYF
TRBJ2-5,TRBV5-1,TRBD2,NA,TGCGCCAGCAGCCCCTGGACTAGCGGCAGAGAGACCCAGTACTTC,CASSPWTSGRETQYF
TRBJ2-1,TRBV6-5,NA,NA,TGTGCCAGCAGCCATGTCCCAGCCAACCAAAATGAGCAGTTCTTC,CASSHVPANQNEQFF
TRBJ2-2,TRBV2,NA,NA,TGTGCCAGCACCTACCCAGGACTGAACACCGGGGAGCTGTTTTTT,CASTYPGLNTGELFF
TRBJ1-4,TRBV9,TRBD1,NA,TGTGCCAGCAGTCGTAGACAGGGGTCTAATGAAAAACGGTTTTTT,CASSRRQGSNEKRFF
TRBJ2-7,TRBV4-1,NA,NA,TGCGCCAGCAGCCAAGAGGGCTTCTCCTACGAGCAGTACTTC,CASSQEGFSYEQYF
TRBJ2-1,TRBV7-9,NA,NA,TGTGCCAGCAGCCGGAGCCCAGGGGATGAGCAGTTCTTC,CASSRSPGDEQFF
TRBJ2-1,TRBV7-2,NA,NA,TGTGCCAGCACCGGAATAGGTAGCGACCGATACAATGAGCAGTTCTTC,CASTGIGSDRYNEQFF
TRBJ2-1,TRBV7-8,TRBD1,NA,TGTGCCAGCAGCTTGGACAGGGATCCGACGAGCAATGAGCAGTTCTTC,CASSLDRDPTSNEQFF
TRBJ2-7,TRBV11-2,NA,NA,TGTGCCAGCAGCCTCGAACGGGCGATCTACGAGCAGTACTTC,CASSLERAIYEQYF
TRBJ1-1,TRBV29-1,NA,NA,TGCAGCGTTGGGAGTCGGATGAACACTGAAGCTTTCTTT,CSVGSRMNTEAFF
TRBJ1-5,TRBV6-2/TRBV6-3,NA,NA,TGTGCCAGCAGTTACTGGGACGTCCGGAATCAGCCCCAGCATTTT,CASSYWDVRNQPQHF
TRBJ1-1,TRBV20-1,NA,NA,TGCAGTGCTAGAAGAGGACCTGCGAACACTGAAGCTTTCTTT,CSARRGPANTEAFF
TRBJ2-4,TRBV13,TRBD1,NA,TGTGCCAGCAGCCCCGGGACAGGGGGTATGGGCATTCAGTACTTC,CASSPGTGGMGIQYF
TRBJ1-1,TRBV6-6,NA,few,TGTGCCAGCAGCCCCGGACCGAAGAGTGAAGCTTTCTTT,CASSPGPKSEAFF
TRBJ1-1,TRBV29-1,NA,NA,TGCAGCGTCGCCCCCCGTAACACTGAAGCTTTCTTT,CSVAPRNTEAFF
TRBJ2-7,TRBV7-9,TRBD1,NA,TGTGCCAGCACCCGCGGACAGGCCTACGAGCAGTACTTC,CASTRGQAYEQYF
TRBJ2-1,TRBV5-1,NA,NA,TGCGCCAGCAGGAGGAACAATGAGCAGTTCTTC,CASRRNNEQFF